Below, 27 T cell receptor beta chains from the same sample are listed, as sequenced in a study of beta chain features in type 1 diabetes. Broader study findings: Type 1 diabetes patients showed a moderate but significant shortening of TCRB CDR3s in all four CD4+ subsets.

The investigators reverse transcribed all of the isolated RNA, so they sequenced expressed TCRB transcripts. The data were produced by immunoSEQ multiplex PCR, yet TCRdb's version contains in-frame clones alone and is incomplete. The data hold tens of thousands of clones, with roughly two thirds observed a single time. Their antigens are not known. The specimen was Tregs from blood. The receptors stem from a woman in her 30s with type 1 diabetes.

The chain employs TRBV4-2 and TRBJ2-2, with TRBD1 identical over 12 bases. Per germline, CDR1 LGHNA and CDR2 YNFKEQ. CDR3 size: 17 residues. V trimming: 4 bases; J trimming: 4 bases; junction bases outside the gene matches: 7. CDR3 DNA sequence: TGTGCCAGCAGCCCGACGGGACAGGGGGCAGGCACCGGGGAGCTGTTTTTT. Translating gives CASSPTGQGAGTGELFF.

The chain carries TRBV13 and TRBJ1-2, with D hard to call. Germline assignment: CDR1 PRHDT and CDR2 FYEKMQ (reference sequence). The CDR3 sequence is 14 residues long. Trimming shortened V by 4 bases and J by 8 bases, and 17 bases separated the two germline ends. The CDR3 is CASSSKRGDYGYTF. CDR3 coding DNA: TGTGCCAGCAGCTCCAAGCGGGGAGATTACGGCTACACCTTC. The variable domain in full, completed from reference TRBV13 and TRBJ1-2, reads AAGVIQSPRHLIKEKRETATLKCYPIPRHDTVYWYQQGPGQDPQFLISFYEKMQSDKGSIPDRFSAQQFSDYHSELNMSSLELGDSALYFCASSSKRGDYGYTFGSGTRLTVV.

The chain's CDR3 is CASSGEGQPQHF. The DNA of the CDR3 is TGTGCCAGCAGTGGGGAGGGTCAGCCCCAGCATTTT. The V gene is TRBV28, the J gene TRBJ1-5; D ambiguous. The germline CDR1 and CDR2 sequences are MDHEN and SYDVKM. V was cut by 5 bases and J by 6 bases, with 8 bases left in between. This CDR3 contains 12 residues. The full variable domain, rest sourced from reference TRBV28 and TRBJ1-5, is DVKVTQSSRYLVKRTGEKVFLECVQDMDHENMFWYRQDPGLGLRLIYFSYDVKMKEKGDIPEGYSVSREKKERFSLILESASTNQTSMYLCASSGEGQPQHFGDGTRLSIL.

The V and J genes are TRBV19 and TRBJ1-2; no reliable D call. The V and J ends lost 3 bases and 1 base respectively, with 6 bases between them. The CDR3 contains 13 residues. Germline lookup yields CDR1 LNHDA and CDR2 SQIVND (reference sequence). The CDR3 here is CASSIADNYGYTF. DNA of the CDR3: TGTGCCAGTAGTATCGCGGATAACTATGGCTACACCTTC.

J is TRBJ2-3 and V is TRBV7-8, with 7 positions matching TRBD2. With V trimmed by 5 bases and J by 4 bases, 9 bases remained unmatched. The CDR3 covers 15 residues. Looked up from germline, CDR1 is SGHVS and CDR2 is FQNEAQ. The CDR3 sequence: CASSRVWGRADTQYF. The DNA of the CDR3 is TGTGCCAGCAGCCGAGTGTGGGGGAGGGCAGATACGCAGTATTTT.

For the CDR3, the DNA is TGTGCCAGCAGCTTAGGTCTCTTAGCGGCGCGGTATGAGCAGTTCTTC. This codes for CASSLGLLAARYEQFF. The chain carries TRBV11-2 and TRBJ2-1; perhaps TRBD2 as D (6 bases). This CDR3 contains 16 residues. Germline CDR1 reads SGHAT; CDR2 reads FQNNGV. V was shortened by 1 base and J by 8 bases, with 18 bases between the two germline ends.

This clone showed up just a few times. This sequence joins TRBV5-1 and TRBJ2-7, with 14 bases lining up with TRBD2. Germline CDR1 is SGHRS and CDR2 is YFSETQ. V shed 5 bases and J 3 bases; nucleotides not matched to a gene: 7. This CDR3 spans 16 amino acids. The CDR3 loop reads CASRGTSGRSGYEQYF. For the CDR3, the DNA is TGCGCCAGCAGGGGGACTAGCGGGAGAAGCGGCTACGAGCAGTACTTC.

This sequence joins TRBV5-1 and TRBJ2-3; no clear D. The germline CDR1 and CDR2 sequences are SGHRS and YFSETQ. There are 14 residues in the CDR3. Trimming removed 0 bases from V and 0 bases from J, with 5 bases in between. CDR3 coding DNA: TGCGCCAGCAGCTTGGACGGGAGCACAGATACGCAGTATTTT. This codes for CASSLDGSTDTQYF.

The V call is TRBV18, the J call TRBJ2-7; 8 bases map to TRBD1. The CDR3 totals 17 residues. Per the germline V gene, CDR1 is KGHSH and CDR2 is LQKENI. J gave up 3 bases and V 4 bases, and 14 bases lay outside the gene matches. The CDR3 nucleotides read TGTGCCAGCTCACGAAATGTGGGGGGACAGGCCAGCTACGAGCAGTACTTC. Amino acids: CASSRNVGGQASYEQYF.

The table lists this clone with a few counts. V gene TRBV5-1 combines with J gene TRBJ1-1, with 9 bases fitting TRBD1. V gave up 4 bases and J gave up 4 bases; unmatched junction bases: 8. This CDR3 region has 15 residues. Germline V CDR1 and CDR2: SGHRS, YFSETQ. CDR3 sequence reads: CASSLGTGLSTEAFF. CDR3 nucleotides: TGCGCCAGCAGCCTCGGGACAGGGTTGAGCACTGAAGCTTTCTTT.

The V gene is TRBV28, the J gene TRBJ1-2, with unresolved D. The V gene lost 8 bases and the J gene lost 1 base, with 11 bases spanning the gap. This CDR3 spans 13 amino acids. CDR1 and CDR2 (germline): MDHEN, SYDVKM. CDR3 residues: CASHTAINYGYTF. CDR3 DNA: TGTGCCAGCCACACAGCCATTAACTATGGCTACACCTTC.

This chain links TRBV5-1 with TRBJ2-1; D gene unclear. Germline assignment: CDR1 SGHRS and CDR2 YFSETQ. Between the trimmed V and J ends, which lost 0 bases and 1 base, there was a span of 8 bases. CDR3 length: 15 amino acids. CDR3 region: CASSLEKSSYNEQFF. In DNA form, the CDR3 reads TGCGCCAGCAGCTTGGAAAAGAGTTCCTACAATGAGCAGTTCTTC.

The chain links TRBV5-1 to TRBJ2-1, with D perhaps matching TRBD2 (6 bases). This CDR3 contains 14 residues. Trimming left V 7 bases short and J 1 base short, with 12 bases between. The germline V gene encodes CDR1 SGHRS and CDR2 YFSETQ. The CDR3 coding sequence is TGCGCCAGCGGTCCGGGAGAATCCTACAATGAGCAGTTCTTC. Translated: CASGPGESYNEQFF.

The chain couples TRBV6-1 to TRBJ1-2; no definite D call. The CDR3 is made up of 13 amino acids. Trimming cost V 1 base and J 5 bases, with 8 bases left between them. CDR1 MNHNS and CDR2 SASEGT come from the germline V gene. The CDR3 DNA is TGTGCCAGCAGTGAAGGGATCGGGTATGGCTACACCTTC. It specifies CASSEGIGYGYTF.

This chain connects TRBV5-1 to TRBJ2-3, with D perhaps TRBD2 (6 bases). This CDR3 has 14 amino acids. The V and J ends lost 7 bases and 2 bases respectively, with 14 bases between them. The germline V gene encodes CDR1 SGHRS and CDR2 YFSETQ. The CDR3 nucleotides are TGCGCCAGCGCCCTGGGGGGAGACACAGATACGCAGTATTTT. This encodes CASALGGDTDTQYF.

This clone came up a few times. This chain uses TRBV5-5 with TRBJ2-1, with 7 bases aligning to TRBD2. V dropped 0 bases and J dropped 3; count of bases not matched to a gene: 3. This CDR3 is built from 15 residues. Germline CDR1 and CDR2: SGHKS and YYEKEE (reference sequence). The CDR3 sequence: CASSLGGSFYNEQFF. The CDR3 DNA reads TGTGCCAGCAGCTTGGGCGGGAGTTTCTACAATGAGCAGTTCTTC.

The chain combines TRBV2 with TRBJ1-1; D is possibly TRBD1 (5 bases). Germline V gives CDR1 SNHLY, CDR2 FYNNEI. With 6 bases removed from V and 10 bases from J, the gap between germline ends came to 12 bases. This CDR3 spans 11 amino acids. CDR3 coding DNA: TGTGCCAGCAGGGGCGCGGGGGGAGCTTTCTTT. It translates to CASRGAGGAFF.

The chain uses TRBV18 and TRBJ2-5, with 9 bases lining up with TRBD2. After removal of 0 bases from V and 0 bases from J, the junction contained 2 bases not matched to a gene. CDR3 length equals 16 residues. Germline loops: CDR1 KGHSH, CDR2 LQKENI. The chain's CDR3 is CASSPPAGGYQETQYF. Written as DNA, the CDR3 is TGTGCCAGCTCACCACCAGCGGGGGGTTACCAAGAGACCCAGTACTTC.

The rearrangement joins TRBV5-1 to TRBJ2-3, with 8 positions matching TRBD2. The V gene's germline CDR1 is SGHRS and CDR2 YFSETQ. This CDR3 has 13 amino acids. J was trimmed by 4 bases and V by 6 bases; bases with no gene match: 4. DNA of the CDR3: TGCGCCAGCAAAGCGGGAGTGGCAGATACGCAGTATTTT. Protein sequence: CASKAGVADTQYF.

V is TRBV6-1 and J is TRBJ1-2; unclear D gene. The germline V and J ends were trimmed by 1 base and 2 bases, with 11 bases remaining between them. The germline gives CDR1 MNHNS, CDR2 SASEGT. The CDR3 loop spans 15 amino acids. The CDR3 nucleotides are TGTGCCAGCAGTGAAGGGCAGCGTGTAAACTATGGCTACACCTTC. Residues: CASSEGQRVNYGYTF.

The chain couples TRBV19 to TRBJ2-1; the D gene is possibly TRBD2 (6 bases). CDR1 is LNHDA and CDR2 is SQIVND in the germline V gene (reference sequence). This CDR3 spans 12 amino acids. V was pared by 8 bases and J by 12 bases, with 17 bases between. This CDR3 reads CASGGPWEVQFF. The DNA of the CDR3 is TGTGCCAGTGGGGGACCTTGGGAGGTGCAGTTCTTC. The full variable domain, rest sourced from reference TRBV19 and TRBJ2-1, is DGGITQSPKYLFRKEGQNVTLSCEQNLNHDAMYWYRQDPGQGLRLIYYSQIVNDFQKGDIAEGYSVSREKKESFPLTVTSAQKNPTAFYLCASGGPWEVQFFGPGTRLTVL.

This clone showed up just a few times. The chain recombines TRBV5-4 with TRBJ1-2; possibly TRBD1 for D (6 bases). The CDR3 extends over 14 amino acids. Germline CDR1 is SGHNT and CDR2 is YYREEE (reference sequence). V was shortened by 2 bases and J by 2 bases, with 10 bases between the two germline ends. This chain's CDR3 is CASSLQGMNYGYTF. The CDR3 DNA is TGTGCCAGCAGCTTACAGGGTATGAACTATGGCTACACCTTC.

This clone was observed a few times. This chain links TRBV6-5 with TRBJ1-2, with a weak D call TRBD1 (6 bases). Germline V gene lookup returns CDR1 MNHEY and CDR2 SVGAGI. The CDR3 totals 13 residues. The germline V and J ends were trimmed by 6 bases and 0 bases, with 8 bases remaining between them. CDR3 amino acids: CASRDSTNYGYTF. CDR3 nucleotides: TGTGCCAGCAGGGACAGCACTAACTATGGCTACACCTTC.

The V gene is TRBV5-4, the J gene TRBJ2-1; 14 nucleotides agree with TRBD2. The ends lost 4 bases at V and 4 bases at J; junction bases unmatched: 7. The germline V gene has CDR1 SGHNT and CDR2 YYREEE (reference sequence). This CDR3 region has 17 residues. In nucleotides, the CDR3 is TGTGCCAGCAGCGCGGGACTAGCGGGAGATATATACAATGAGCAGTTCTTC. This gives the protein CASSAGLAGDIYNEQFF.

The chain uses TRBV2 and TRBJ2-5, with a tentative D call TRBD1 (6 bases). The CDR3 is made up of 16 amino acids. V was trimmed by 5 bases and J by 4 bases, leaving 20 bases between them. Germline V gene lookup returns CDR1 SNHLY and CDR2 FYNNEI. The CDR3 protein is CASSRVGRGGRETQYF. In nucleotides, the CDR3 is TGTGCCAGCAGTCGTGTAGGCAGGGGTGGTCGAGAGACCCAGTACTTC.

This clone was seen more than once but under ten times. V is TRBV19 and J is TRBJ2-1, with 9 positions matching TRBD2. J lost 0 bases, V lost 11 bases, and 14 bases had no gene match. The CDR3 runs to 17 residues. The germline V gene encodes CDR1 LNHDA and CDR2 SQIVND (reference sequence). CDR3 protein: CASQATSGFISYNEQFF. DNA of the CDR3: TGTGCCTCCCAGGCGACTAGCGGTTTCATCTCCTACAATGAGCAGTTCTTC.

This clone was seen more than once but under ten times. The J gene is TRBJ2-1, the V gene TRBV10-3; 16 bases match TRBD2. There are 18 residues in the CDR3. The V gene end was trimmed by 4 bases and the J gene end by 6 bases; junction bases not matched to a gene: 9. The V gene's germline CDR1 is ENHRY and CDR2 SYGVKD. In nucleotides, the CDR3 is TGTGCCATCAGTGGGGGACTAGCGGGAGGGATATCCGGCAATGAGCAGTTCTTC. Translated: CAISGGLAGGISGNEQFF.